This TCR beta chain was sequenced in a study of T cell responses to AZD1222 COVID-19 vaccine. Study observations and caveats: Vaccination with two AZD1222 doses was followed by a rise in Spike-specific TCR breadth and depth. Variant regions that are unmutated are reportedly the target of nearly half of spike-specific TCRs. Scientists sampled the repertoires only once the peak T cell response had passed. White British ancestry dominated among donors, who included more females, and clonal diversity was possibly underestimated.

With respect to this clone: What it recognizes is unknown.

The length of the CDR3 is 15 residues. The data were produced by immunoSEQ multiplex PCR, yet TCRdb's version contains in-frame clones alone and is incomplete. The sample holds more than 35,000 clones; under 85% are singletons and the top ten take approximately 52%. The sequencing used peripheral blood, collected on day 0 of AZD1222 vaccination. This clonotype was obtained from an adult in good health. The V and J genes are TRBV21-1 and TRBJ2-4. TRBV21-1 is tagged as a pseudogene. The DNA of the CDR3 is TGTGCCAGCAGCAAAGAATCCCCGGACGGGAACATTCAGTACTTC. The encoded protein is CASSKESPDGNIQYF.